This TCR beta chain was sequenced during a study of blood T cell repertoires in COVID-19 (dated by TCRdb to the early 2020s). In the study overall: The collaborator samples originated in the United States, Italy and Spain and spanned the acute and convalescent phases of COVID-19. The prospective study material was composed of cDNA or gDNA derived from T cells, B-cell-depleted T cells, or PBMCs. Subjects who had been exposed to COVID-19, were actively infected with it, or had recovered from it provided the deeply sampled blood TCRbeta repertoires that made up the dataset. The repertoires were released in a freely available public database meant as a resource for research on the immune response to SARS-CoV-2. Samples were obtained from the ongoing ImmuneRACE study (first 160 participants) and from over 1,000 subjects provided by 6 global collaborators. The sample metadata nearly always contained a de-identified subject ID, COVID-19 status, age in years and sex. Where available, HLA class I and class II types were taken from metadata supplied by the sample provider and were not determined by assay-based typing. Overall study results and their limits: Clinical and demographic metadata were provided uncurated, with the amount varying by source and participant.

TCRbeta CDR3 regions were amplified from genomic DNA by means of the immunoSEQ Assay, a bias-controlled multiplex PCR. As for the original processing: Within the assay, amplification of reference gene primers was used to estimate how many nucleated cells each sample contained. To quantify the absolute abundance of each unique TCRbeta CDR3 rearrangement, sequence reads were collapsed and filtered. For each sample, productive Simpson clonality was calculated as the square root of Simpson's diversity index over productive rearrangements. TCRdb obtained this table from immuneACCESS and retained in-frame rearrangements with V and J assigned. These tables miss some clones; where compared with another copy, unresolved V genes account for less than half of the shortfall, and the remainder is unexplained. For V, J and clone size, that table is used; D and trimming come from the DNA. For this sample there are fewer than 300,000 clones; approximately 89% appear just once. The top ten clonotypes cover approximately 2% of the sample.

In Seattle, one collaborating source enrolled patients while the infection was active and tracked those patients longitudinally over the course of disease. Each collaborating institution followed its own protocols to collect whole blood in K2EDTA tubes. Collaborator samples were shipped for TCRbeta analysis as frozen whole blood, isolated PBMCs, or DNA extracted from either sample type. CDR3 length: 14 amino acids, cysteine to phenylalanine. Kept here is only the CDR3 DNA, which spans 42 bases and is read in frame from base 1. Trimming accounts for 5 bases at V and 6 bases at J, while the number of junction bases matched to no gene is 2. Via the germline V gene, CDR1 is MNHEY and CDR2 SVGAGI. Remarks on this clone: This clone's antigen is unknown. No base qualities exist here, and no much larger clone lies one base off it.

The clonotype originates from a woman under 40 with COVID-19, enrolled during active disease. The chain is assembled from TRBV6-5 and TRBJ2-3; TRBD2 aligns with 13 central bases. Sequencing used peripheral blood. The DNA sequence follows: TGTGCCAGCAGTCCACTAGCGGGAGGGGATACGCAGTATTTT. Translated, this is CASSPLAGGDTQYF.